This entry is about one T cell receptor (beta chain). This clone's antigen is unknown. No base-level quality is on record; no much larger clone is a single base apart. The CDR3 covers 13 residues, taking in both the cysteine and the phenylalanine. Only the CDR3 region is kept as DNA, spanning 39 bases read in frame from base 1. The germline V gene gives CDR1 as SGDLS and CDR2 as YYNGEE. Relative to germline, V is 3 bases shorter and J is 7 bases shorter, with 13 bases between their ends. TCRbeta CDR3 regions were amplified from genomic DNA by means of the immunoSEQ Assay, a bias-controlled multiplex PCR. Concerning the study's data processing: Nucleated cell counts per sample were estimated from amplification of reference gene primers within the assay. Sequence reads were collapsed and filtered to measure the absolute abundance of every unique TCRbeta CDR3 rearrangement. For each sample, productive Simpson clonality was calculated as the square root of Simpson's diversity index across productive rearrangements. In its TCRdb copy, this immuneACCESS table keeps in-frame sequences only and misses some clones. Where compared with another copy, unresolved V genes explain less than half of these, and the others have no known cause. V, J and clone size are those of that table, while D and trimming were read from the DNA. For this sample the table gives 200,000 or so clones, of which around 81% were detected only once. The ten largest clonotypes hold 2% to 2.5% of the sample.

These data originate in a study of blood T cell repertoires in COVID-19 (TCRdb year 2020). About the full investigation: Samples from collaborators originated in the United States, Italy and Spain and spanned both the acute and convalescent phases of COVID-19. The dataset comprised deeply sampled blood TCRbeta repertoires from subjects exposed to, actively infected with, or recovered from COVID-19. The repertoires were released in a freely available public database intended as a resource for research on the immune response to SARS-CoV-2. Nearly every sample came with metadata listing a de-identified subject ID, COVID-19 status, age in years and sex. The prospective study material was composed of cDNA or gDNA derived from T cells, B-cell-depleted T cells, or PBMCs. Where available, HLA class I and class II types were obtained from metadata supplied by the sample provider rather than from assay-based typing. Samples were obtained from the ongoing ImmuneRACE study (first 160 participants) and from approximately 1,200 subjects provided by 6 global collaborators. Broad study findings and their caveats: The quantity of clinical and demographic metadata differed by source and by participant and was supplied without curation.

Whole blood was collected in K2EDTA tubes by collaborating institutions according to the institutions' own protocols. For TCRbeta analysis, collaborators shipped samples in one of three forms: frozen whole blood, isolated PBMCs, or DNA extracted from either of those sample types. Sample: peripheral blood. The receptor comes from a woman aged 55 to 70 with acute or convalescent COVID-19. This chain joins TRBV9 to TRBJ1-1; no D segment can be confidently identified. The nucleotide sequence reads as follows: TGTGCCAGCAGCGCCACAGAATTGGGTGAAGCTTTCTTT. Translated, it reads CASSATELGEAFF.